The 30 T cell receptor beta chains below all came from one sample that was sequenced in a study of T-cell reconstitution after alpha-beta-depleted transplantation in children. The TCRbeta library incorporated unique molecular identifiers. TCRdb redid the calling of the PCR reads with MiXCR, one entry per CDR3 protein. The table has about 200,000 distinct CDR3 sequences, roughly 7% seen once. This sample comprised PBMCs, obtained before TCRalphabeta/CD19-depleted stem cell transplant. The source is a boy between 2 and 10 years old with acute lymphoblastic leukemia, due to receive a stem cell transplant.

This clonotype was counted at least ten times. This chain uses TRBV12-3 or TRBV12-4 with TRBJ1-5, with 7 bases fitting TRBD1. The V gene end was trimmed by 7 bases and the J gene end by 5 bases; junction bases not matched to a gene: 5. The CDR3 sequence is 13 residues long. The CDR3 is CASTTGVDQPQHF. CDR3 coding DNA: TGTGCCAGCACTACAGGGGTCGATCAGCCCCAGCATTTT.

The chain couples TRBV7-2 to TRBJ2-7, with D possibly being TRBD2 (6 bases). The ends were cut back, 1 base at V and 5 bases at J, with 15 bases in the middle. Germline CDR1 reads SGHTA; CDR2 reads FQGNSA. There are 15 residues in the CDR3. The CDR3 here is CASSLVGLRRNEQYF. The CDR3 DNA reads as TGTGCCAGCAGCTTAGTGGGACTCCGAAGGAACGAGCAGTACTTC.

This clonotype was recorded many times. The V call is TRBV20-1, the J call TRBJ2-1; tentative D call: TRBD2 (5 bases). The CDR3 has 14 residues. The germline CDR1 and CDR2 sequences are DFQATT and SNEGSKA (reference sequence). V gave up 5 bases and J gave up 0 bases, with 11 bases separating them. Here the CDR3 reads CSAYSGRSYNEQFF. As DNA, the CDR3 is TGCAGTGCTTACAGCGGACGCTCCTACAATGAGCAGTTCTTC.

Many counts were recorded for this clonotype. V and J are TRBV7-2 and TRBJ1-1, with no clear D. The CDR3 length is 12 residues. CDR1 SGHTA and CDR2 FQGNSA come from the germline V gene. Trimming removed 3 bases at V and 11 bases at J, with 13 bases between. The CDR3 nucleotides are TGTGCCAGCAGCTTGGGCGGGGTTCACGCTTTCTTT. This gives the protein CASSLGGVHAFF.

On this clonotype: Being one base from a much bigger clone, this may be a read error. This chain uses TRBV6-2 or TRBV6-3 with TRBJ2-1; 7 bases are shared with TRBD2. The V gene's germline CDR1 is MNHEY and CDR2 SVGEGT. V shed 2 bases, J shed 0 bases, and the junction held 1 base outside the gene matches. This CDR3 contains 15 residues. The CDR3 loop is CASSYVAGSYNEQFF. Written as DNA, the CDR3 is TGTGCCAGCAGTTACGTAGCGGGCTCCTACAATGAGCAGTTCTTC.

This sequence joins TRBV12-3 or TRBV12-4 and TRBJ1-1; D unresolved. The CDR3 has 15 amino acids. V was trimmed by 3 bases and J by 1 base, leaving 12 bases between them. The CDR3 nucleotides are TGTGCCAGCAGTTTCCTGGCAGCTGCGAACACTGAAGCTTTCTTT. It encodes CASSFLAAANTEAFF.

This clonotype was recorded at least ten times. The chain joins TRBV9 to TRBJ2-1; 8 nucleotides agree with TRBD2. CDR3 size: 14 residues. V shed 0 bases and J 9 bases; nucleotides not matched to a gene: 5. CDR1 and CDR2 from the germline V gene are SGDLS and YYNGEE. CDR3 nucleotide sequence: TGTGCCAGCAGCGTAGGGACTAGCAGCGGTGAGCAGTTCTTC. Amino acids: CASSVGTSSGEQFF. The full variable domain, rest sourced from reference TRBV9 and TRBJ2-1, is DSGVTQTPKHLITATGQRVTLRCSPRSGDLSVYWYQQSLDQGLQFLIQYYNGEERAKGNILERFSAQQFPDLHSELNLSSLELGDSALYFCASSVGTSSGEQFFGPGTRLTVL.

This rearrangement joins TRBV6-6 to TRBJ2-7; tentative D call: TRBD2 (6 bases). The CDR3 length is 13 residues. From germline, CDR1 is MNHNY and CDR2 SVGAGI (reference sequence). V was shortened by 5 bases and J by 6 bases, with 14 bases between the two germline ends. The CDR3 reads CASSGGSGTEQYF. CDR3 nucleotide sequence: TGTGCCAGCAGTGGGGGGTCGGGGACCGAGCAGTACTTC.

There are many counts of this clonotype. V gene TRBV11-2 combines with J gene TRBJ2-5; 7 nucleotides align to TRBD2. Per the germline V gene, CDR1 is SGHAT and CDR2 is FQNNGV. CDR3 length equals 15 residues. Losses at the gene ends were 4 bases for V and 1 base for J; bases not matched to a gene: 6. This chain's CDR3 is CASSSVAGAQETQYF. The CDR3 DNA is TGTGCCAGCAGCTCTGTAGCGGGCGCCCAAGAGACCCAGTACTTC.

The chain recombines TRBV6-2 or TRBV6-3 with TRBJ2-7; the D gene is possibly TRBD2 (5 bases). The germline V gene encodes CDR1 MNHEY and CDR2 SVGEGT. This CDR3 comprises 14 residues. Trimming shortened V by 5 bases and J by 3 bases, and 14 bases separated the two germline ends. The CDR3 protein is CASSPDWDLYEQYF. The CDR3 DNA follows: TGTGCCAGCAGTCCGGACTGGGATCTCTACGAGCAGTACTTC.

This clonotype was seen a few times. V is TRBV3-1 and J is TRBJ2-3; D is unresolved. Trimming took off 3 bases at V and 6 bases at J, with 10 bases between the two ends. Germline V CDR1 and CDR2: LGHDT, YNNKEL (reference sequence). This CDR3 is 13 amino acids long. The DNA of the CDR3 is TGTGCCAGCAGCCAGGCGCTGCCCGATACGCAGTATTTT. It yields the protein CASSQALPDTQYF.

This clonotype was seen a handful of times. The chain recombines TRBV30 with TRBJ2-1, with 7 positions matching TRBD2. The CDR3 loop spans 13 amino acids. Trimming at V came to 2 bases and at J to 6 bases, leaving 4 bases not matched to a gene. Germline CDR1 reads GTSNPN; CDR2 reads SVGIG (reference sequence). The CDR3 reads CAWSPWGGNEQFF. The CDR3 DNA reads TGTGCCTGGAGTCCTTGGGGGGGCAATGAGCAGTTCTTC.

The CDR3 bases are TGTGCCAGCAGCTCCAGGGGGCGCGAAGGCTACACCTTC. It translates to CASSSRGREGYTF. The V and J genes are TRBV7-2 and TRBJ1-2; TRBD1 matches at 8 bases. J gave up 8 bases and V 4 bases, and 6 bases lay outside the gene matches. Germline values: CDR1 SGHTA, CDR2 FQGNSA. The length of the CDR3 is 13 residues.

CDR3 sequence: CASSQYSRVEQYF. The CDR3 DNA follows: TGTGCCAGCAGCCAATACTCCAGGGTCGAGCAGTACTTC. The genes are TRBV14 and TRBJ2-7; tentatively, D is TRBD1 (5 bases). V dropped 2 bases and J dropped 6 bases, with 11 bases sitting between them. The CDR3 totals 13 residues. The germline V gene encodes CDR1 SGHDN and CDR2 FVKESK. The entire variable domain, with the rest obtained from reference TRBV14 and TRBJ2-7, is as follows: EAGVTQFPSHSVIEKGQTVTLRCDPISGHDNLYWYRRVMGKEIKFLLHFVKESKQDESGMPNNRFLAERTGGTYSTLKVQPAELEDSGVYFCASSQYSRVEQYFGPGTRLTVT.

This sequence joins TRBV28 and TRBJ1-4; D is unresolved. Germline V CDR1 and CDR2: MDHEN, SYDVKM. The V end was cut by 10 bases, the J end by 8 bases, with 17 bases between. The CDR3 totals 13 residues. The CDR3 nucleotides are TGTGCCACGAAGAGGACGGAGGGAGAAAAACTGTTTTTT. It specifies CATKRTEGEKLFF.

The J gene is TRBJ2-7, the V gene TRBV4-3; D gene uncertain. The CDR3 has 14 amino acids. The ends were cut back, 0 bases at V and 4 bases at J, with 10 bases in the middle. The germline gives CDR1 LGHNA, CDR2 YSLEER. The CDR3 DNA sequence: TGCGCCAGCAGCCAAGATTCCGCCAGTTACGAGCAGTACTTC. Amino acids: CASSQDSASYEQYF.

This clonotype was detected ten times or more. This chain connects TRBV7-2 to TRBJ2-5, with D uncertain. The ends were cut back, 0 bases at V and 0 bases at J, with 14 bases in the middle. CDR3 length: 17 residues. Germline CDR1 SGHTA, CDR2 FQGNSA. CDR3 in DNA: TGTGCCAGCAGCTTAGCGGGCGCCCTTTCGTACCAAGAGACCCAGTACTTC. It is translated as CASSLAGALSYQETQYF.

The chain uses TRBV12-3 or TRBV12-4 and TRBJ1-1; maybe TRBD1 (5 bases). CDR3 length: 14 amino acids. V lost 10 bases, J lost 1 base, and 16 bases lay in between. Here the CDR3 reads CATPSGGKNTEAFF. Written as DNA, the CDR3 is TGTGCCACCCCAAGTGGGGGTAAGAACACTGAAGCTTTCTTT.

This clonotype has a count of ten or more. This chain connects TRBV5-1 to TRBJ2-1, with 7 positions matching TRBD2. In germline, CDR1 is SGHRS, CDR2 YFSETQ. V dropped 3 bases and J dropped 2; count of bases not matched to a gene: 5. The CDR3 has 15 residues. The CDR3 sequence is CASSYEGTTYNEQFF. CDR3 nucleotide sequence: TGCGCCAGCAGCTATGAAGGGACTACCTACAATGAGCAGTTCTTC.

Many counts were recorded for this clonotype. This chain connects TRBV29-1 to TRBJ2-1; D call uncertain. Germline-derived CDR1 and CDR2 are SQVTM and ANQGSEA. This CDR3 has 12 residues. The V end lost 2 bases, the J end lost 7 bases, and 9 bases lay between the germline ends. The CDR3 sequence is CSVETESNEQFF. CDR3 nucleotide sequence: TGCAGCGTTGAAACAGAGTCGAATGAGCAGTTCTTC.

This clonotype was counted ten times or more. The chain is built from TRBV20-1 and TRBJ2-6; TRBD2 agrees at 10 bases. The trim removed 3 bases at V and 6 bases at J, leaving 11 bases unmatched. Looked up from germline, CDR1 is DFQATT and CDR2 is SNEGSKA (reference sequence). The CDR3 runs to 17 residues. The CDR3 loop reads CSASPIAGGLLANVLTF. The CDR3 coding sequence is TGCAGTGCTAGTCCTATAGCGGGAGGTTTACTGGCCAACGTCCTGACTTTC.

This clonotype was counted ten times or more. V and J are TRBV7-8 and TRBJ2-7; D uncertain. The CDR3 has 12 residues. V lost 0 bases to trimming and J lost 6 bases, with 6 bases between them. Looked up from germline, CDR1 is SGHVS and CDR2 is FQNEAQ. CDR3 amino acids: CASSLAGPEQYF. The CDR3 region has the DNA TGTGCCAGCAGCTTAGCGGGTCCCGAGCAGTACTTC.

This clonotype was seen at least ten times. The chain joins TRBV20-1 to TRBJ1-5; D is unresolved. The CDR3 is made up of 15 amino acids. Germline assignment: CDR1 DFQATT and CDR2 SNEGSKA (reference sequence). With 3 bases removed from V and 6 bases from J, the gap between germline ends came to 18 bases. In DNA form, the CDR3 reads TGCAGTGCTAGCGACCTATCCTACCGGGGTCAGCCCCAGCATTTT. Protein: CSASDLSYRGQPQHF.

Only a few counts were recorded for this clonotype. The CDR3 DNA reads TGTGCCAGCAGTCCGGACAACCAAGAGACCCAGTACTTC. Translated, it gives CASSPDNQETQYF. The chain has TRBV28 and TRBJ2-5; weak D call: TRBD1 (5 bases). V was trimmed by 5 bases and J by 0 bases, leaving 7 bases between them. The CDR3 loop spans 13 amino acids. Looked up from germline, CDR1 is MDHEN and CDR2 is SYDVKM.

This clonotype was recorded many times. The chain links TRBV6-5 to TRBJ2-3; no definite D call. The CDR3 extends over 16 amino acids. Per the germline V gene, CDR1 is MNHEY and CDR2 is SVGAGI. With 0 bases removed from V and 5 bases from J, the gap between germline ends came to 15 bases. In DNA form, the CDR3 reads TGTGCCAGCAGTTACTCGACGGGTACGCCTAAAGATACGCAGTATTTT. It is translated as CASSYSTGTPKDTQYF.

The sample holds many counts of this clonotype. The chain combines TRBV7-2 with TRBJ2-5; maybe TRBD2 (6 bases). Germline-derived CDR1 and CDR2 are SGHTA and FQGNSA. V was shortened by 4 bases and J by 4 bases, with 13 bases between the two germline ends. This CDR3 region has 14 residues. The chain's CDR3 is CASSSIRGGETQYF. As DNA, the CDR3 is TGTGCCAGCAGCTCGATTCGGGGAGGAGAGACCCAGTACTTC.

A note on this clonotype: A much larger clone differs from this one at a single base, so this may be a read error. The rearrangement uses TRBV15 and TRBJ2-5, with D uncertain. Trimming stripped 4 bases from V and 6 bases from J, with 9 bases between. This CDR3 spans 12 amino acids. Per the germline V gene, CDR1 is LNHNV and CDR2 is YYDKDF (reference sequence). The CDR3 DNA is TGTGCCACCAGCACTGGGTTGAAGACCCAGTACTTC. It yields the protein CATSTGLKTQYF.

This clonotype was found many times. Written as DNA, the CDR3 is TGTGCCAGCAGTTTATCGAGTGGTACGCAGTATTTT. Residues: CASSLSSGTQYF. The J gene is TRBJ2-3, the V gene TRBV27; unclear D gene. V gave up 0 bases and J gave up 8 bases, with 6 bases separating them. Germline V lookup: CDR1 MNHEY, CDR2 SMNVEV (reference sequence). This CDR3 contains 12 residues.

This clonotype was detected ten times or more. The chain uses TRBV29-1 and TRBJ2-1; 10 positions agree with TRBD2. CDR1 and CDR2 (germline): SQVTM, ANQGSEA. Losses at the gene ends were 3 bases for V and 2 bases for J; bases not matched to a gene: 7. This CDR3 has 16 amino acids. Written as DNA, the CDR3 is TGCAGCGTTGATGCAGCGGGAGGGCCGGCCTACAATGAGCAGTTCTTC. Translated, it gives CSVDAAGGPAYNEQFF.

This clonotype was detected many times. The DNA of the CDR3 is TGCGCCAGCAGCCAAGAGGCTTCGGGGGGTGAGACCCAGTACTTC. This sequence encodes CASSQEASGGETQYF. The chain carries TRBV4-3 and TRBJ2-5, with TRBD2 matching over 7 bases. Unmatched junction bases numbered 6, after V lost 0 bases and J lost 5 bases. The CDR3 runs to 15 residues. Germline CDR1 and CDR2: LGHNA and YSLEER.